The entry below gives a single T cell receptor (beta chain) sequence along with its context. This entry comes from a study of shared clonotypes between healthy human individuals. Splitting of each subset's genomic DNA was done evenly across several immunoSEQ plates. Libraries were prepared by immunoSEQ multiplex PCR; TCRdb keeps only in-frame clonotypes and omits some of them. The sample carries 1.6 million or so clones, approximately 97% recorded once. Trimming took 0 bases from V and 6 from J; bases not matched to a gene: 10. This CDR3 region has 17 residues. In germline, CDR1 is LGHNA, CDR2 YSLEER.

Specimen: naive CD4+ T cells sorted from blood. Subset denoted: CD45RA+ positively selected. The receptor's source is a man in his thirties or forties in good health. J is TRBJ2-5 and V is TRBV4-3, with TRBD2 matching 10 bases. CDR3 loop: CASSQDRASGSIKTQYF. In DNA form, the CDR3 reads TGCGCCAGCAGCCAAGATAGGGCTAGCGGGAGTATAAAGACCCAGTACTTC.